This section outlines one T cell receptor (beta chain) sequence together with its context. What it binds is not known. The entry originates in a study of cytomegalovirus exposure and HLA in healthy donors. Regarding the study as a whole: When the data were analyzed later, several of the most significant clusters appeared to be linked to common viral pathogens. The HLA-A and HLA-B alleles of most subjects were reportedly predicted accurately from TCR beta sequences.

The PCR used 60 Vbeta and 13 Jbeta primers. Clones were read by immunoSEQ multiplex PCR, and TCRdb kept only the in-frame ones, dropping some. The sample contains 150,000 to 200,000 clones, almost 80% of which appear only once. The clonotype originates from a woman aged 50 to 65 in good health and CMV-seropositive. The specimen sequenced was PBMCs.

Here the CDR3 reads CASSSFGQVYEQYF. The CDR3 DNA follows: TGTGCCAGCAGCTCATTCGGACAGGTCTACGAGCAGTACTTC. This rearrangement joins TRBV7-2 to TRBJ2-7, with 7 positions matching TRBD1. This CDR3 contains 14 residues. V trimming: 4 bases; J trimming: 3 bases; junction bases outside the gene matches: 6. Germline CDR1 and CDR2: SGHTA and FQGNSA.